The clone carrying this T cell receptor (beta chain) was detected only once. Authors' methods: Estimates of nucleated cell counts were drawn from the amplification of reference gene primers. Sequencing was performed with immunoSEQ multiplex PCR; in TCRdb, only in-frame clones are kept and a portion is missing. V and J calls and clone size come straight from that table; D and trimming were deduced from the DNA. The sample has about 97,000 clones; more than 75% are singletons. The data stem from a study of blood T cell repertoires in COVID-19. The CDR3 is 13 residues long. Germline-derived CDR1 and CDR2 are MDHEN and SYDVKM. V trimming: 6 bases; J trimming: 2 bases; junction bases outside the gene matches: 3.

The sequence derives from a man aged 55 to 70 with active or convalescent COVID-19. V gene TRBV28 combines with J gene TRBJ1-2, with 7 bases matching TRBD1. Sample: peripheral blood. CDR3 loop: CASRVDRNYGYTF. The CDR3 coding sequence is TGTGCCAGCAGGGTGGACAGGAACTATGGCTACACCTTC.